The 20 T cell receptor beta chains reported below all come from one sample, sequenced in a study of T-cell memory formation after mild COVID-19. TCRdb reanalysed the 5' RACE reads using MiXCR and keeps one entry per CDR3 protein. The sample has approximately 490,000 distinct CDR3 sequences, just over 20% seen once. The sample comprised PBMCs or a T cell subset sorted from them (not recorded which). The receptors were sampled from an adult woman who had mild COVID-19 (a few samples of this study predate the infection). Cell type and time point are not known.

This clonotype was observed many times. V is TRBV7-9 and J is TRBJ2-5; 8 bases are shared with TRBD1. The CDR3 is 18 amino acids. In germline, CDR1 is SEHNR, CDR2 FQNEAQ (reference sequence). J was trimmed by 2 bases and V by 7 bases; bases with no gene match: 18. CDR3 nucleotides: TGTGCCAGCACCCGGGGACCGGGGACAGGAGCCGTACAAGAGACCCAGTACTTC. Residues: CASTRGPGTGAVQETQYF.

The V gene is TRBV20-1, the J gene TRBJ2-4; 8 positions match TRBD1. This CDR3 has 14 amino acids. With V trimmed by 4 bases and J by 6 bases, 8 bases remained unmatched. CDR1 DFQATT and CDR2 SNEGSKA come from the germline V gene (reference sequence). The DNA for the CDR3 is TGCAGTGCTAAGTTATCAGGGGGCTTAAACATTCAGTACTTC. This gives the protein CSAKLSGGLNIQYF.

This clonotype occurred a few times. The DNA of the CDR3 is TGCAGTGCCCCACGTTCCCAGAACACTGAAGCTTTCTTT. Amino acid sequence: CSAPRSQNTEAFF. The chain couples TRBV20-1 to TRBJ1-1, with no clear D. V was cut by 6 bases and J by 1 base, with 12 bases left in between. Germline V lookup: CDR1 DFQATT, CDR2 SNEGSKA (reference sequence). The CDR3 totals 13 residues.

The V call is TRBV5-6, the J call TRBJ1-1; TRBD1 aligns across 10 bases. Germline V CDR1 and CDR2: SGHDT, YYEEEE. CDR3 length equals 16 residues. J gave up 5 bases and V 0 bases, and 7 bases lay outside the gene matches. The CDR3 bases are TGTGCCAGCAGCTTGGCCGGGACAGGGGTTGGTACTGAAGCTTTCTTT. This translates into CASSLAGTGVGTEAFF.

This clonotype has only a few counts. V gene TRBV28 combines with J gene TRBJ2-7; 7 bases line up with TRBD2. V shed 3 bases, J shed 4 bases, and the junction held 9 bases outside the gene matches. The CDR3 spans 15 residues. Germline CDR1 and CDR2: MDHEN and SYDVKM. The CDR3 loop is CASSLDGGRVYEQYF. The CDR3 DNA sequence: TGTGCCAGCAGTTTGGATGGCGGGAGAGTTTACGAGCAGTACTTC.

This clonotype came up a few times. The rearrangement links TRBV28 to TRBJ2-3, with D perhaps matching TRBD2 (5 bases). The CDR3 extends over 15 amino acids. The germline CDR1 and CDR2 sequences are MDHEN and SYDVKM. The germline V and J ends were trimmed by 2 bases and 0 bases, with 9 bases remaining between them. DNA for the CDR3: TGTGCCAGCAGTTTAATCCGGACTAGCACAGATACGCAGTATTTT. This encodes CASSLIRTSTDTQYF. Full variable domain (rest looked up from reference TRBV28 and TRBJ2-3): DVKVTQSSRYLVKRTGEKVFLECVQDMDHENMFWYRQDPGLGLRLIYFSYDVKMKEKGDIPEGYSVSREKKERFSLILESASTNQTSMYLCASSLIRTSTDTQYFGPGTRLTVL.

Many counts were recorded for this clonotype. At one boundary the junction diverges from the germline segment, which might be a read error. The chain recombines TRBV5-1 with TRBJ2-1; 7 bases are a match to TRBD2. The CDR3 contains 15 residues. The germline gives CDR1 SGHRS, CDR2 YFSETQ. CDR3 coding DNA: TGCGCCAGCAGCCTGGGCGGGAGATCCTCCAATGAGCAGTTCTTC. This gives the protein CASSLGGRSSNEQFF.

This chain links TRBV7-2 with TRBJ2-5, with D possibly TRBD2 on 6 matching bases. The CDR3 contains 13 residues. V was pared by 3 bases and J by 7 bases, with 12 bases between. CDR1 and CDR2 from the germline V gene are SGHTA and FQGNSA. CDR3 residues: CASSLYVEGTQYF. In DNA, the CDR3 is TGTGCCAGCAGCTTGTACGTGGAGGGGACCCAGTACTTC.

The chain joins TRBV11-2 to TRBJ1-3; D not resolved. The CDR3 totals 15 residues. V was pared by 4 bases and J by 1 base, with 11 bases between. CDR1 SGHAT and CDR2 FQNNGV come from the germline V gene. The CDR3 reads CASSSPRASGNTIYF. CDR3 sequence (DNA): TGTGCCAGCAGCTCCCCCCGCGCTTCTGGAAACACCATATATTTT.

The rearrangement joins TRBV7-6 to TRBJ1-1; no definite D call. The CDR3 extends over 15 amino acids. V lost 5 bases and J 2 bases, leaving 15 bases between the germline ends. Per germline, CDR1 SGHVS and CDR2 FNYEAQ. CDR3: CASSREASVNTEAFF. The CDR3 DNA sequence: TGTGCCAGCAGCCGAGAAGCATCGGTTAACACTGAAGCTTTCTTT.

This clonotype was recorded many times. The chain joins TRBV5-1 to TRBJ2-5; perhaps TRBD2 as D (5 bases). Trimming took off 0 bases at V and 4 bases at J, with 13 bases between the two ends. Germline CDR1 is SGHRS and CDR2 is YFSETQ. CDR3 size: 15 residues. Here the CDR3 DNA reads TGCGCCAGCAGCTTGGGGGCGAACCGGGGAGAGACCCAGTACTTC. It codes for CASSLGANRGETQYF.

This clonotype came up a few times. The J gene is TRBJ2-1, the V gene TRBV15, with D perhaps matching TRBD1 (6 bases). V gave up 5 bases and J gave up 8 bases, with 13 bases separating them. CDR1 is LNHNV, CDR2 YYDKDF, per germline (reference sequence). The CDR3 has 13 residues. The DNA for the CDR3 is TGTGCCACCAGCTTGAGGGCAGGGGATGAGCAGTTCTTC. Amino acids: CATSLRAGDEQFF.

This clonotype was observed a few times. The genes are TRBV7-8 and TRBJ2-7; 8 bases fit TRBD1. The junction had 17 bases not matched to a gene; V was cut back by 1 base and J by 0 bases. This CDR3 has 20 amino acids. In germline, CDR1 is SGHVS, CDR2 FQNEAQ. In DNA, the CDR3 is TGTGCCAGCAGCTTAGTCTCTAGGGCGGCGAACAGGGGGAGCTCCTACGAGCAGTACTTC. Translation: CASSLVSRAANRGSSYEQYF.

The chain couples TRBV7-2 to TRBJ2-7; no firm D call. V was cut by 4 bases and J by 3 bases, with 10 bases left in between. The germline CDR1 and CDR2 sequences are SGHTA and FQGNSA. The CDR3 length is 13 residues. CDR3 sequence (DNA): TGTGCCAGCAGCTGGGGTCGGGTCTACGAGCAGTACTTC. It codes for CASSWGRVYEQYF. The whole variable domain, filled in from reference TRBV7-2 and TRBJ2-7, reads GAGVSQSPSNKVTEKGKDVELRCDPISGHTALYWYRQSLGQGLEFLIYFQGNSAPDKSGLPSDRFSAERTGGSVSTLTIQRTQQEDSAVYLCASSWGRVYEQYFGPGTRLTVT.

This clonotype was observed a few times. The CDR3 here is CASSKTGTYRSGANVLTF. CDR3 DNA sequence: TGTGCCAGCAGCAAAACCGGGACCTACCGCTCTGGGGCCAACGTCCTGACTTTC. This chain uses TRBV11-2 with TRBJ2-6, with D perhaps matching TRBD1 or TRBD2 (5 bases each). The V gene's germline CDR1 is SGHAT and CDR2 FQNNGV. The CDR3 has 18 amino acids. V lost 5 bases to trimming and J lost 0 bases, with 17 bases between them.

V usage is TRBV24-1 and J usage is TRBJ2-2; the match to TRBD2 covers 8 bases. With V trimmed by 9 bases and J by 2 bases, 4 bases remained unmatched. From germline, CDR1 is KGHDR and CDR2 SFDVKD. This CDR3 spans 14 amino acids. The chain's CDR3 is CATGTRGNTGELFF. CDR3 sequence (DNA): TGTGCCACCGGGACTAGAGGCAACACCGGGGAGCTGTTTTTT.

This clonotype was seen only a few times. V is TRBV19 and J is TRBJ2-2, with no clear D. The CDR3 extends over 13 amino acids. In germline, CDR1 is LNHDA, CDR2 SQIVND (reference sequence). Trimming cost V 4 bases and J 6 bases, with 9 bases left between them. CDR3 DNA sequence: TGTGCCAGTAGTAGGGTGTCAGCCGGGGAGCTGTTTTTT. Protein sequence: CASSRVSAGELFF.

The V call is TRBV12-3 or TRBV12-4, the J call TRBJ2-3; TRBD1 matches at 8 bases. V was clipped by 6 bases and J by 4 bases; unmatched bases: 6. The CDR3 is 14 residues long. The CDR3 nucleotides are TGTGCCAGCAGGGGGACAGGACGCGCAGATACGCAGTATTTT. Protein sequence: CASRGTGRADTQYF.

This clonotype was seen a few times. The chain combines TRBV14 with TRBJ1-6; D remains ambiguous. CDR1 is SGHDN and CDR2 is FVKESK in the germline V gene. The V gene lost 2 bases and the J gene lost 1 base, with 12 bases spanning the gap. CDR3 length equals 17 residues. The CDR3 nucleotides read TGTGCCAGCAGCCAATACAGCCTACAATCCTATAATTCACCCCTCCACTTT. The encoded protein is CASSQYSLQSYNSPLHF. Using reference TRBV14 and TRBJ1-6 for the parts outside the CDR3, the full variable domain is EAGVTQFPSHSVIEKGQTVTLRCDPISGHDNLYWYRRVMGKEIKFLLHFVKESKQDESGMPNNRFLAERTGGTYSTLKVQPAELEDSGVYFCASSQYSLQSYNSPLHFGNGTRLTVT.

In this sample, this clonotype turned up a few times. The genes are TRBV12-3 or TRBV12-4 and TRBJ1-2; TRBD1 matches 8 bases. V was pared by 3 bases and J by 7 bases, with 1 base of the junction left unmatched. This CDR3 has 12 amino acids. The CDR3 loop is CASSFGTGGYTF. The CDR3 DNA reads as TGTGCCAGCAGTTTCGGGACAGGTGGCTACACCTTC.